The clone carrying this T cell receptor beta chain was seen only a few times. Its cognate antigen is unknown. This entry belongs to a study of cytomegalovirus exposure and HLA in healthy donors. Study background: Of the donors genotyped, some 400 in all, about 76% fell in the Caucasian-associated ancestry cluster. Points from the study as a whole: Clonal expansion was found to be greater in HLA-associated TCR beta chains than in equally common others in a later analysis.

It was with 60 Vbeta and 13 Jbeta primers that the PCR ran. Sequenced by immunoSEQ multiplex PCR; TCRdb stores in-frame clones only, minus some. The table has tens of thousands of clones, 60% to 80% seen once; the top ten hold roughly 25%. The receptor comes from a woman aged 40 to 50 in good health and CMV-seropositive. Sequencing used PBMCs.

CDR3 DNA: TGTGCCACCACCCTTTCACAGAGCTCCTACAATGAGCAGTTCTTC. It translates to CATTLSQSSYNEQFF. This chain joins TRBV10-3 and TRBJ2-1; D gene ambiguous. The ends were cut back, 10 bases at V and 0 bases at J, with 16 bases in the middle. CDR3 length: 15 amino acids. Per germline, CDR1 ENHRY and CDR2 SYGVKD.